This TCR beta chain emerged from a study of T cells in Graves' hyperthyroidism and ophthalmopathy. RNA transcripts yielded amplified TCR beta CDR3 regions. TCR CDR3 regions were first amplified by RT-PCR with HTBI primers. TCRdb fed the multiplex PCR reads into MiXCR, producing one record per CDR3 protein. The sample yields some 500,000 distinct CDR3 sequences, approximately 14% seen once. The study enrolled patients aged 18 to 65 with newly diagnosed hyperthyroidism of under 2 months' duration. Input material: blood. This sequence was found in a woman younger than 30 with Graves' hyperthyroidism.

CDR3 loop: CASSSGQGGLGELFF. The CDR3 coding sequence is TGTGCCAGCAGTTCGGGACAGGGGGGCTTAGGGGAGCTGTTTTTT. The gene calls are TRBV12-3 or TRBV12-4 and TRBJ2-2; the match to TRBD1 covers 11 bases. The CDR3 has 15 residues. V shed 4 bases and J 8 bases; nucleotides not matched to a gene: 6.